This TCR beta chain is from a study of blood T cell repertoires in COVID-19. For the study at large: The United States, Italy and Spain provided the acute and convalescent COVID-19 samples. PBMCs, B-cell-depleted T cells, or T cells were the source of the cDNA or gDNA that made up the material.

This CDR3 has 13 amino acids. Trimming removed 7 bases from V and 6 bases from J, with 16 bases in between. Per germline, CDR1 WSHSY and CDR2 SAAADI. Assay used: immunoSEQ multiplex PCR; TCRdb lists only in-frame clones, some missing. Among approximately 50,000 clones listed, about 90% were seen once. The sequenced sample consisted of peripheral blood. The chain couples TRBV10-2 to TRBJ2-7; the D gene is possibly TRBD2 (5 bases). The clonotype comes from a human donor in a cohort sampled during active COVID-19. DNA of the CDR3: TGCGCCAGCACTCGGGAACCTCTTCCCGAGCAGTACTTC. Its protein product is CASTREPLPEQYF.